This T cell receptor (beta chain) is drawn from a study of PD-1 blockade in classical Hodgkin lymphoma (dated by TCRdb to between 2020 and 2021). Turning to the overall study: Nivolumab dosing was 3 mg/kg intravenously every 2 weeks, continuing until either disease progression or unacceptable toxicity. The study used CyTOF and TCR beta sequencing to define a peripheral blood immune signature of response to PD-1 blockade in classical Hodgkin lymphoma.

Explained via the paper, the time point label denotes: cycle 2 day 1 (C2D1) of nivolumab. All trial patients had relapsed after autologous stem cell transplantation, with cohorts A, B and C differing in prior brentuximab vedotin exposure. The trial cohort comprised some 60 patients with relapsed/refractory classical Hodgkin lymphoma whose best overall responses were complete response, partial response or progressive disease. Single-agent nivolumab was administered to trial patients in the multi-cohort phase II CheckMate 205 trial. An independent review committee assessed best overall response by applying the 2007 International Working Group response criteria. PBMCs from the trial were collected at three points: immediately before nivolumab initiation (C1D1), and during therapy at cycle 2 day 1 and cycle 4 day 1. After peripheral blood was drawn into 8 mL Vacutainer Cell Preparation Tubes, PBMCs were isolated by centrifugation and then cryopreserved.

General conclusions and limits of the study: The study was limited to a single clinical trial cohort, and causes of repertoire differences, possibly disease activity or prior therapy, remained undefined. Trial patients achieving complete response had baseline diversity similar to newly diagnosed patients, whereas partial responders and progressors had significantly lower diversity. By C4D1, a significant rise was seen in CD4+ TCR diversity but not in CD8+ TCR diversity (p=0.0027 vs p=0.16), and the rise was most apparent among complete responders (p=0.02). Lower diversity was observed in patients in whom nivolumab was started less than 1 year after ASCT, and these patients were excluded from later analyses so that confounding by immune reconstitution would be avoided. Baseline TCR diversity was reported to be lower in newly diagnosed patients than in healthy donors, and even lower in relapsed/refractory patients.

From cysteine to phenylalanine, the CDR3 is 17 amino acids long. Kept here is only the CDR3 DNA, which spans 51 bases and is read in frame from base 1. CDR1 and CDR2 are drawn from the germline V gene: SGHAT, FQNNGV. V and J are trimmed by 2 bases and 5 bases, and the gene matches miss 12 bases of the junction. Genomic DNA was extracted with the Qiagen DNeasy kit from unsorted PBMCs and from negatively selected CD4+ and CD8+ fractions. TCR beta CDR3 regions were amplified by immunoSEQ multiplex PCR using primers annealing to V and J segments. Amplification bias was minimized using a synthetic immune receptor repertoire, and residual bias was removed computationally after sequencing. Turning to the authors' computational methods: Repertoire diversity was quantified as the Shannon entropy index using custom Python scripts. Unsorted, CD4+ and CD8+ repertoires were examined separately, except in combined analyses, for which CD4+ and CD8+ sequences were merged in silico. Clonal expansion was defined as at least a 2-fold frequency increase after treatment relative to C1D1, with a pseudocount of 0.5 for undetected baseline clones. Clones with 0 or 1 copy at C1D1 were defined as singleton clones, while clones with 2 or more copies were defined as non-singleton clones. Clones expanded in unsorted samples were annotated as CD4+, CD8+ or unknown by matching protein sequences in sorted samples from the same patient. Wilcoxon tests on paired samples were used to test diversity changes from C1D1 to C4D1. TCRdb took over this immuneACCESS table, retaining in-frame rearrangements with V and J assigned. Such tables are incomplete; in checked studies, under half of the missing clones stem from an unresolved V gene, and the remainder is unexplained. V and J calls and clone size are as listed in that table; D and trimming were resolved from the DNA. For this sample the table gives 110,000 or so clones, of which 70% to 90% were detected only once. The top ten constitute 15% to 20% of the sample.

Details on this clone: Its binding antigen is unknown. No clone much larger than this one lies a single base away; base qualities are absent.

The sample here was peripheral blood mononuclear cells (PBMCs), taken before the second cycle of nivolumab. The chain is made from TRBV11-2 and TRBJ2-5; TRBD2 agrees with 9 junctional bases. This receptor was obtained from a human donor with classical Hodgkin lymphoma. CDR3 protein: CASSLRLAGGVGETQYF. The nucleotide sequence is given as TGTGCCAGCAGCTTACGGCTGGCGGGAGGGGTCGGGGAGACCCAGTACTTC.